This T cell receptor (beta chain) came from a study of control samples from healthy donors and cancer patients. The CDR3 runs 12 residues. Germline CDR1 and CDR2: MNHEY and SVGAGI. V lost 6 bases and J lost 4, with 9 bases in between. Profiled with immunoSEQ multiplex PCR; TCRdb holds only in-frame clones, not every one. The sample lists over 100,000 clones, roughly 90% occurring once. The sample comprised blood. V usage is TRBV6-5 and J usage is TRBJ1-2, with D uncertain. The sequence was collected from a woman aged 45-65 years in good health. The CDR3 is CASRVDGYGYTF. The CDR3 DNA follows: TGTGCCAGCAGGGTGGACGGCTATGGCTACACCTTC.